The 20 T cell receptor beta chains reported below all come from one sample, sequenced in a study of blood T cells in healthy people across ages. Alongside a J-beta primer mix, a sample-barcoded 5' primer served in a second PCR lasting 7 to 11 cycles. TCRdb processed the 5' RACE reads anew with MiXCR; each CDR3 protein has one entry. The table includes over 500,000 distinct CDR3 sequences, around 27% detected once. These same records also appear under a second study, on T cells of mothers and their children.

The sequenced material came from blood. These TCRs come from a boy aged 2 to 10 in good health.

Only a few counts were recorded for this clonotype. The chain uses TRBV7-9 and TRBJ2-1; 9 bases map to TRBD1. V was clipped by 1 base and J by 7 bases; unmatched bases: 2. This CDR3 contains 14 residues. Germline assignment: CDR1 SEHNR and CDR2 FQNEAQ (reference sequence). The CDR3 reads CASSLEDRGNEQFF. CDR3 sequence (DNA): TGTGCCAGCAGCTTAGAAGACAGGGGGAATGAGCAGTTCTTC.

This clonotype came up once. This rearrangement joins TRBV28 to TRBJ2-1; 8 bases agree with TRBD1. CDR3 length: 15 residues. CDR1 is MDHEN and CDR2 is SYDVKM in the germline V gene. Losses at the gene ends were 5 bases for V and 12 bases for J; bases not matched to a gene: 15. Here the CDR3 reads CASSPRQGPGVVQFF. In nucleotides, the CDR3 is TGTGCCAGCAGTCCCCGACAGGGGCCGGGGGTAGTGCAGTTCTTC. The whole variable domain, filled in from reference TRBV28 and TRBJ2-1, reads DVKVTQSSRYLVKRTGEKVFLECVQDMDHENMFWYRQDPGLGLRLIYFSYDVKMKEKGDIPEGYSVSREKKERFSLILESASTNQTSMYLCASSPRQGPGVVQFFGPGTRLTVL.

The sample holds a few counts of this clonotype. The V gene is TRBV20-1, the J gene TRBJ2-7; 7 bases match TRBD2. Germline V gene sequence: CDR1 DFQATT, CDR2 SNEGSKA (reference sequence). The length of the CDR3 is 14 residues. The trim removed 2 bases at V and 3 bases at J, leaving 7 bases unmatched. The CDR3 DNA reads TGCAGTGCTAGATCTAGCGGAGACTACTACGAGCAGTACTTC. This gives the protein CSARSSGDYYEQYF.

The J gene is TRBJ2-3, the V gene TRBV7-2; perhaps TRBD2 as D (6 bases). Germline CDR1 and CDR2: SGHTA and FQGNSA. V was cut by 1 base and J by 3 bases, with 11 bases left in between. The CDR3 length is 15 residues. CDR3 sequence (DNA): TGTGCCAGCAGCTTAGGGGTAGGGAGGACAGATACGCAGTATTTT. It specifies CASSLGVGRTDTQYF.

The chain combines TRBV20-1 with TRBJ2-7; TRBD2 matches 8 bases. With 5 bases clipped from V and 0 bases from J, the junction kept 6 bases outside the gene matches. Germline lookup yields CDR1 DFQATT and CDR2 SNEGSKA (reference sequence). This CDR3 is 14 amino acids long. CDR3 sequence: CSAHSGASSYEQYF. CDR3 nucleotides: TGCAGTGCTCATAGCGGGGCCAGCTCCTACGAGCAGTACTTC.

This clonotype was seen only a few times. V usage is TRBV20-1 and J usage is TRBJ2-7; 7 nucleotides agree with TRBD2. The CDR3 length is 15 residues. J was trimmed by 5 bases and V by 2 bases; bases with no gene match: 12. The germline CDR1 and CDR2 sequences are DFQATT and SNEGSKA (reference sequence). The DNA for the CDR3 is TGCAGTGCTAGATCCCTAGCGGATTCCGTCGACGAGCAGTACTTC. Translated, it gives CSARSLADSVDEQYF.

V and J are TRBV25-1 and TRBJ2-3, with 8 bases aligning to TRBD2. From germline, CDR1 is MGHDK and CDR2 SYGVNS. This CDR3 region has 17 residues. The trim removed 5 bases at V and 3 bases at J, leaving 13 bases unmatched. CDR3 region: CASSPKPRGGWTDTQYF. DNA for the CDR3: TGTGCCAGCAGTCCAAAACCCCGGGGGGGTTGGACAGATACGCAGTATTTT.

The chain recombines TRBV6-1 with TRBJ2-2; 8 bases line up with TRBD1. Germline values: CDR1 MNHNS, CDR2 SASEGT. The J segment lost 3 bases and the V segment lost 6 bases, leaving 9 bases of the junction unmatched. The CDR3 has 16 residues. The CDR3 DNA reads TGTGCCAGCAGCCGCGTGGGACAGGTTTACACCGGGGAGCTGTTTTTT. This sequence encodes CASSRVGQVYTGELFF.

This chain connects TRBV3-1 to TRBJ2-5, with unresolved D. V lost 2 bases and J lost 5, with 6 bases in between. The CDR3 consists of 12 residues. Germline V lookup: CDR1 LGHDT, CDR2 YNNKEL (reference sequence). The CDR3 nucleotides read TGTGCCAGCAGCCAACCCCGGGAGACCCAGTACTTC. Translating it yields CASSQPRETQYF.

This clonotype was observed a handful of times. The rearrangement joins TRBV9 to TRBJ1-6, with D uncertain. CDR3 length: 16 residues. Germline values: CDR1 SGDLS, CDR2 YYNGEE. Trimming shortened V by 0 bases and J by 0 bases, and 7 bases separated the two germline ends. CDR3 sequence: CASSVGGISYNSPLHF. The CDR3 region has the DNA TGTGCCAGCAGCGTAGGAGGGATCTCCTATAATTCACCCCTCCACTTT.

This clonotype showed up many times. V gene TRBV4-1 combines with J gene TRBJ2-5, with a tentative D call TRBD2 (5 bases). In germline, CDR1 is MGHRA, CDR2 YSYEKL. This CDR3 contains 13 residues. Trimming removed 5 bases at V and 5 bases at J, with 12 bases between. The CDR3 here is CASSAHGKETQYF. CDR3 nucleotide sequence: TGCGCCAGCAGCGCCCACGGGAAGGAGACCCAGTACTTC.

This clonotype was seen only a few times. This chain uses TRBV12-3 or TRBV12-4 with TRBJ1-2, with D unclear. Trimming pared 3 bases from V and 7 bases from J, leaving 12 bases between. The CDR3 contains 13 residues. The CDR3 DNA sequence: TGTGCCAGCAGTTTGGACTCCAAGGGTGGCTACACCTTC. It encodes CASSLDSKGGYTF.

The chain carries TRBV7-2 and TRBJ1-2, with D uncertain. In germline, CDR1 is SGHTA, CDR2 FQGNSA. The CDR3 loop spans 14 amino acids. Trimming shortened V by 1 base and J by 0 bases, and 6 bases separated the two germline ends. CDR3 nucleotides: TGTGCCAGCAGCTTAGGTGTGTCTAACTATGGCTACACCTTC. This gives the protein CASSLGVSNYGYTF.

The chain carries TRBV24-1 and TRBJ2-1, with TRBD2 matching 8 bases. Trimming removed 4 bases from V and 3 bases from J; junction bases left unmatched: 22. CDR3 size: 21 residues. Germline lookup yields CDR1 KGHDR and CDR2 SFDVKD. The CDR3 loop is CATSEPPGGRASRSGYNEQFF. CDR3 DNA sequence: TGTGCCACCAGTGAACCTCCGGGGGGGAGGGCCTCGAGGTCGGGCTACAATGAGCAGTTCTTC.

This clonotype turned up a few times. The chain employs TRBV3-1 and TRBJ1-1; the D gene is possibly TRBD1 (5 bases). Per the germline V gene, CDR1 is LGHDT and CDR2 is YNNKEL (reference sequence). The CDR3 loop spans 14 amino acids. V gave up 4 bases and J gave up 4 bases, with 13 bases separating them. The CDR3: CASSRPTASTEAFF. The DNA for the CDR3 is TGTGCCAGCAGCCGTCCGACAGCGAGCACTGAAGCTTTCTTT. Complete variable domain (other parts from reference TRBV3-1 and TRBJ1-1): DTAVSQTPKYLVTQMGNDKSIKCEQNLGHDTMYWYKQDSKKFLKIMFSYNNKELIINETVPNRFSPKSPDKAHLNLHINSLELGDSAVYFCASSRPTASTEAFFGQGTRLTVV.

The chain combines TRBV27 with TRBJ1-2; the D gene is possibly TRBD1 (6 bases). Germline loops: CDR1 MNHEY, CDR2 SMNVEV (reference sequence). V dropped 0 bases and J dropped 8 bases, with 16 bases sitting between them. The CDR3 spans 15 residues. The CDR3 spells CASSLSSQGSGGYTF. The DNA for the CDR3 is TGTGCCAGCAGTTTATCATCGCAGGGGAGTGGGGGCTACACCTTC.

The chain is built from TRBV5-1 and TRBJ2-5; 7 positions match TRBD2. The J call is in doubt because the DNA end fits TRBJ2-1 better. The length of the CDR3 is 16 residues. Per germline, CDR1 SGHRS and CDR2 YFSETQ. CDR3 sequence (DNA): TGCGCCAGCAGCTTGGAGGCTAGCGGATCCTACAATGAGCAGTTCTTC. Translation gives CASSLEASGSYNEQFF.

The chain employs TRBV13 and TRBJ1-1; D not certain. Trimming removed 2 bases at V and 10 bases at J, with 11 bases between. Per the germline V gene, CDR1 is PRHDT and CDR2 is FYEKMQ (reference sequence). This CDR3 is built from 12 residues. The chain's CDR3 is CASSLMRARAFF. CDR3 sequence (DNA): TGTGCCAGCAGCTTAATGAGGGCGCGAGCTTTCTTT.

A single count supports this clonotype. This CDR3 reads CAISESLGNTEAFF. The DNA for the CDR3 is TGTGCCATCAGTGAAAGTCTCGGGAACACTGAAGCTTTCTTT. The rearrangement uses TRBV10-3 and TRBJ1-1; D gene uncertain. The germline gives CDR1 ENHRY, CDR2 SYGVKD. This CDR3 has 14 residues. V lost 3 bases, J lost 1 base, and 9 bases lay in between.

The chain recombines TRBV20-1 with TRBJ2-5, with D possibly TRBD2 on 6 matching bases. This CDR3 is 14 amino acids long. With 3 bases removed from V and 3 bases from J, the gap between germline ends came to 14 bases. Germline lookup yields CDR1 DFQATT and CDR2 SNEGSKA (reference sequence). The CDR3 is CSASSWWGEETQYF. The CDR3 DNA reads TGCAGTGCTAGTTCCTGGTGGGGGGAAGAGACCCAGTACTTC.